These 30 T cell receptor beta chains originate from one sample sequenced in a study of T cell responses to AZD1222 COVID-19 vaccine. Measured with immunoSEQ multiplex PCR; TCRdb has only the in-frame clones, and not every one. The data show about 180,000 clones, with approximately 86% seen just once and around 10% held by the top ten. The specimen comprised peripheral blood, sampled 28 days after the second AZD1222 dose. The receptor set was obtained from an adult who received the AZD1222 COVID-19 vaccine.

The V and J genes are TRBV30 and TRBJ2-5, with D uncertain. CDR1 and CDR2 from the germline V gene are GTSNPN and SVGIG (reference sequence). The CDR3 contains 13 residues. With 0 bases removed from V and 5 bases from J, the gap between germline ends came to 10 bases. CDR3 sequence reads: CAWSVVPGETQYF. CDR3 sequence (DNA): TGTGCCTGGAGTGTAGTACCCGGGGAGACCCAGTACTTC.

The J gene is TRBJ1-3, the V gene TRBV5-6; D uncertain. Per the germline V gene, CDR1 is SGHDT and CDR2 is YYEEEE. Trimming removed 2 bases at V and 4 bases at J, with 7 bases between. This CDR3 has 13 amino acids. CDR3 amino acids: CASSFTAGNTIYF. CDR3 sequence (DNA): TGTGCCAGCAGCTTTACAGCCGGAAACACCATATATTTT.

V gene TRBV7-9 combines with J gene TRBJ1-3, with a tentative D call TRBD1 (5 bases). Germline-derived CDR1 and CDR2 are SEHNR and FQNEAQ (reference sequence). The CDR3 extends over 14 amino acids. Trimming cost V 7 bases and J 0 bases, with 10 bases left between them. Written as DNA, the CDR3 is TGTGCCAGCAAAGTAGGGGTCTCTGGAAACACCATATATTTT. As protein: CASKVGVSGNTIYF.

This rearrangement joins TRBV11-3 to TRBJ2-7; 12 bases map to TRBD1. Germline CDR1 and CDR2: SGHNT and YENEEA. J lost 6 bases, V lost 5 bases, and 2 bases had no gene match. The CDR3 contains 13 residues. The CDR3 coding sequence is TGTGCCAGCAGCGGGACAGGGGGCCGCGAGCAGTACTTC. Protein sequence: CASSGTGGREQYF.

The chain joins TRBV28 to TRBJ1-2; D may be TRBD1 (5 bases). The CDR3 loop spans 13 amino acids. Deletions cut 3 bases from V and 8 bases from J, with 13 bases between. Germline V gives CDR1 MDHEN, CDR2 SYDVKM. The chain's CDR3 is CASSLGGTRGYTF. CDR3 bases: TGTGCCAGCAGTTTGGGGGGGACGAGGGGCTACACCTTC.

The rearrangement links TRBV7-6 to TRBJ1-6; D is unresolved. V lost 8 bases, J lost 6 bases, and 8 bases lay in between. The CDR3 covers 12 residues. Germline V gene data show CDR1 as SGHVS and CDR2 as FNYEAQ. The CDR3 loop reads CASGHANSPLHF. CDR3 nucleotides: TGTGCCAGCGGTCACGCTAATTCACCCCTCCACTTT.

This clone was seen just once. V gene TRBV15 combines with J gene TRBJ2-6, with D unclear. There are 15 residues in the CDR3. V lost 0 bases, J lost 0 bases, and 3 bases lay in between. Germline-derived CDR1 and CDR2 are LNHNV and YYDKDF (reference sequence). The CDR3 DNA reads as TGTGCCACCAGCAGAGATTTCTCTGGGGCCAACGTCCTGACTTTC. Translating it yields CATSRDFSGANVLTF.

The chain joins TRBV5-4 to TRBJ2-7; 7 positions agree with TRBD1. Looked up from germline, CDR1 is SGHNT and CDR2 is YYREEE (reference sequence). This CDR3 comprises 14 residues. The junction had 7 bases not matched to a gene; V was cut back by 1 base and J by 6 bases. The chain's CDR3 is CASSLRKGAGEQYF. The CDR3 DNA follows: TGTGCCAGCAGCTTGAGGAAGGGGGCGGGCGAGCAGTACTTC.

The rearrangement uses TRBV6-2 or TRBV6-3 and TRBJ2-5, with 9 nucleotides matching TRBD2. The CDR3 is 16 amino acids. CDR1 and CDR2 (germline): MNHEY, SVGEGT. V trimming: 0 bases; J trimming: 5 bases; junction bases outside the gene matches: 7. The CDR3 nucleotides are TGTGCCAGCAGTTACTCCCGCGGGGGGGTCCTTGAGACCCAGTACTTC. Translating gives CASSYSRGGVLETQYF.

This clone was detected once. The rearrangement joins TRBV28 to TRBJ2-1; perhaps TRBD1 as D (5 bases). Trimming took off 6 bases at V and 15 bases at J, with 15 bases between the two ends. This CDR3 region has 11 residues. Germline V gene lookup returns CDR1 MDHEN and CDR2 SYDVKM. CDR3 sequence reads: CASSSPSGAFF. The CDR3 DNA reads TGTGCCAGCAGCTCCCCTTCTGGGGCGTTCTTC.

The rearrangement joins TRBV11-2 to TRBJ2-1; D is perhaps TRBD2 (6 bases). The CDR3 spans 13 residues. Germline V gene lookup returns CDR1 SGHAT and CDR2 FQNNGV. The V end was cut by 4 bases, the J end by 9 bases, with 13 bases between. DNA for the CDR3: TGTGCCAGCAGCTCCGCGGGGTGGGGTGAGCAGTTCTTC. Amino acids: CASSSAGWGEQFF.

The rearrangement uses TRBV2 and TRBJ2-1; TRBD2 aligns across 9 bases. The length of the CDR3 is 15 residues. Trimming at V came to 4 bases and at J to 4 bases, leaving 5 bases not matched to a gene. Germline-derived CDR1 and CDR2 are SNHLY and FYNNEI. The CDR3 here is CASSGLAGAYNEQFF. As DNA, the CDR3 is TGTGCCAGCAGTGGATTAGCGGGGGCGTACAATGAGCAGTTCTTC.

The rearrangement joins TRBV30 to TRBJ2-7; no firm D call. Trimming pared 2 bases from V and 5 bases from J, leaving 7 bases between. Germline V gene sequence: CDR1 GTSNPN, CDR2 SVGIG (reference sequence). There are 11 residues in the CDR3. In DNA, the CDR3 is TGTGCCTGGAGTCCCGGGCACGAGCAGTACTTC. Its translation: CAWSPGHEQYF.

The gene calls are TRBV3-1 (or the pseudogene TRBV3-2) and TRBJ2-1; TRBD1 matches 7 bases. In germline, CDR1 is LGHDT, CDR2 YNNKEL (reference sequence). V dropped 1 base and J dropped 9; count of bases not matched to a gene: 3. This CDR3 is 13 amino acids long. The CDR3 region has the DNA TGTGCCAGCAGCCAAGCCAGGGGGATTGAGCAGTTCTTC. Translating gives CASSQARGIEQFF.

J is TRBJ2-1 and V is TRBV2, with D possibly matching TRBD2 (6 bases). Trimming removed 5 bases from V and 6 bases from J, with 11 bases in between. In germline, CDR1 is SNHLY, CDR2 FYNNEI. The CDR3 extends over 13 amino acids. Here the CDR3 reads CASSLEGTNEQFF. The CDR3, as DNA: TGTGCCAGCAGTCTGGAGGGGACCAATGAGCAGTTCTTC.

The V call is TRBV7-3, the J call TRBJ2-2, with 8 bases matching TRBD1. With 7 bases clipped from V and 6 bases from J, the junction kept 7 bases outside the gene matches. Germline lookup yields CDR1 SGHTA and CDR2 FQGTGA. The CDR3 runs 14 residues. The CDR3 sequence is CASTSQGASGELFF. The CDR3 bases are TGTGCCAGCACGAGCCAGGGGGCGTCCGGGGAGCTGTTTTTT.

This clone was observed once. CDR3 in amino acids: CASSLIWANSDTQYF. CDR3 coding DNA: TGTGCCAGCAGCTTAATCTGGGCTAATTCGGATACGCAGTATTTT. The J gene is TRBJ2-3, the V gene TRBV7-2; D gene uncertain. Germline assignment: CDR1 SGHTA and CDR2 FQGNSA. V dropped 2 bases and J dropped 6 bases, with 15 bases sitting between them. This CDR3 has 15 amino acids.

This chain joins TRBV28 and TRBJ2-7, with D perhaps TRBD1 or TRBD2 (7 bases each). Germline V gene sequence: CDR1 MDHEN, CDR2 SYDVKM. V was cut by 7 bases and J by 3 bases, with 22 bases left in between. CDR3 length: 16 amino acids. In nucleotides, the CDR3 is TGTGCCAGCACGTCATCCCGGGGAGGGGGCCTCTACGAGCAGTACTTC. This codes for CASTSSRGGGLYEQYF.

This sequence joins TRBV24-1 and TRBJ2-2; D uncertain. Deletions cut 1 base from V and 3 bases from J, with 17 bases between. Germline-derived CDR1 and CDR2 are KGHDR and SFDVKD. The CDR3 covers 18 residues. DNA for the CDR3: TGTGCCACCAGTGATTTACGTGGCGGCCCCGTGGACACCGGGGAGCTGTTTTTT. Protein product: CATSDLRGGPVDTGELFF.

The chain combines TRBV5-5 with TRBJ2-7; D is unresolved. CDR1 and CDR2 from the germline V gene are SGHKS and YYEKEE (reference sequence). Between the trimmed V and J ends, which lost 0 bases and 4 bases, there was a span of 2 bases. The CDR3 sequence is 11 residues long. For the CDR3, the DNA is TGTGCCAGCAGCTTGGAATACGAGCAGTACTTC. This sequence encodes CASSLEYEQYF.

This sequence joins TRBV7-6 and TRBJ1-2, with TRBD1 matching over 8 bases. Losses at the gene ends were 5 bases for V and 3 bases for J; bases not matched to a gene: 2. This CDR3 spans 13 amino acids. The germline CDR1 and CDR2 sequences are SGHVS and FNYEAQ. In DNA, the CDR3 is TGTGCCAGCAGCGGACAGGGCTACTATGGCTACACCTTC. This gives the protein CASSGQGYYGYTF.

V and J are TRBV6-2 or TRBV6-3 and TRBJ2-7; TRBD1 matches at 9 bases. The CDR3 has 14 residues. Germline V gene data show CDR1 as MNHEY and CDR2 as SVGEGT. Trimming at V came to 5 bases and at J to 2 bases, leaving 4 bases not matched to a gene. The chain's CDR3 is CASSRTGATYEQYF. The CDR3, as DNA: TGTGCCAGCAGTCGGACAGGGGCCACCTACGAGCAGTACTTC.

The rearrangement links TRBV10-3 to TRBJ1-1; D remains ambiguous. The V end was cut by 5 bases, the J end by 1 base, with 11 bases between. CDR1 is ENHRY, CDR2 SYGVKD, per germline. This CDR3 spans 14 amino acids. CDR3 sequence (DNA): TGTGCCATCAGTCTAGGGATGGAGAACACTGAAGCTTTCTTT. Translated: CAISLGMENTEAFF.

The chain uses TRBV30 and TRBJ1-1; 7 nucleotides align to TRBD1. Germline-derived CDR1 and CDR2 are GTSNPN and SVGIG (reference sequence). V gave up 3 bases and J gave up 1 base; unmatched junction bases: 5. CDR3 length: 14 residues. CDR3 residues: CAWRRGQRNTEAFF. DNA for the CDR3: TGTGCCTGGAGGAGGGGACAGAGGAACACTGAAGCTTTCTTT.

The CDR3 region is CASSIAGGGYNSPLHF. The CDR3 nucleotides are TGTGCCAGCAGCATAGCAGGTGGGGGCTATAATTCACCCCTCCACTTT. This rearrangement joins TRBV7-3 to TRBJ1-6; weak D call: TRBD1 (5 bases). Germline V gene data show CDR1 as SGHTA and CDR2 as FQGTGA. The V end lost 5 bases, the J end lost 3 bases, and 14 bases lay between the germline ends. The CDR3 totals 16 residues.

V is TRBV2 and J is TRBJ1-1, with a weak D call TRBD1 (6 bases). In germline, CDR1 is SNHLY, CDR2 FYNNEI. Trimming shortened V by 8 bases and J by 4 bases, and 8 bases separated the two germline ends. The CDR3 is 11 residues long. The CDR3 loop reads CASQGSTEAFF. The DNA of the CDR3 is TGTGCCAGCCAGGGGTCCACTGAAGCTTTCTTT. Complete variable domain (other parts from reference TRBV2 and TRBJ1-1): EPEVTQTPSHQVTQMGQEVILRCVPISNHLYFYWYRQILGQKVEFLVSFYNNEISEKSEIFDDQFSVERPDGSNFTLKIRSTKLEDSAMYFCASQGSTEAFFGQGTRLTVV.

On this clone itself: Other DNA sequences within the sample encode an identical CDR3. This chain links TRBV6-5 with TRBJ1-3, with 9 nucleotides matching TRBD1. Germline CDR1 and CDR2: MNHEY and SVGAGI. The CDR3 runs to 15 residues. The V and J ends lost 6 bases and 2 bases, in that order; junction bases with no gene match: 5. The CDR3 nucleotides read TGTGCCAGCAGGAAGGGACAGGGAGCTGGAAACACCATATATTTT. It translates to CASRKGQGAGNTIYF.

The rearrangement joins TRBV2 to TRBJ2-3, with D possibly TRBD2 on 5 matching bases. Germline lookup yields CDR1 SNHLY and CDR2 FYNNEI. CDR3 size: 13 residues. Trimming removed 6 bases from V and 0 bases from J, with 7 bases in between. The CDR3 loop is CASRRDSTDTQYF. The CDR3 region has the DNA TGTGCCAGCAGACGGGATAGCACAGATACGCAGTATTTT.

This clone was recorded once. As DNA, the CDR3 is TGCGCCAGCAGTCAATCGAGGGCCGGTCGGGAGGGTGTCGAGCAGTACTTC. It specifies CASSQSRAGREGVEQYF. The chain links TRBV23-1 to TRBJ2-7, with 8 bases lining up with TRBD2. TRBV23-1 is marked as an open reading frame, function uncertain. The trim removed 0 bases at V and 6 bases at J, leaving 13 bases unmatched. The CDR3 is made up of 17 amino acids.

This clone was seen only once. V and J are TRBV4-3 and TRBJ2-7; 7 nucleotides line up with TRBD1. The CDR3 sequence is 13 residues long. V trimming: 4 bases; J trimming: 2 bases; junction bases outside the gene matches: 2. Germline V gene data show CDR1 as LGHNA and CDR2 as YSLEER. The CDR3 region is CASSRGQTYEQYF. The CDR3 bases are TGCGCCAGCAGCCGGGGACAGACCTACGAGCAGTACTTC.